This T cell receptor beta chain appears in the sequencing data of a study of tumor-infiltrating lymphocytes in primary liver carcinoma. Study-level background: Each sample had roughly 3.65 to 7.5 million productive TCRbeta reads regardless of tissue type.

From unsorted bulk tissue weighing roughly 18-31 mg, DNA and RNA were co-extracted. Study-wide findings and caveats: About 7.5-25% of top clones, no more, were shared by all five regions. Tumor specimens were characterized by a significantly higher top-250-clone fraction than blood (p = 0.039). Tumor region pairs overlapped more than did tumor-adjacent and tumor-blood pairs.

Concerning this clonotype: The antigen remains unidentified. Lacking the conserved final phenylalanine or tryptophan, this CDR3 likely reflects a read error.

This CDR3 spans 14 amino acids. Germline V gives CDR1 SQVTM, CDR2 ANQGSEA. The authors made TCR beta cDNA from around 500 ng total RNA with a constant-region primer. It was through three nested multiplex PCR rounds of slightly modified ARM-PCR that TCR beta libraries arose. With TRBV1-TRBV30 forward primers and a C-beta reverse primer, the first two PCR rounds were run for 10 to 11 cycles each. TCRdb analysed the multiplex PCR reads with MiXCR anew, one entry per CDR3 protein. The table lists roughly 50,000 distinct CDR3 sequences, around 79% of them singletons, with about a quarter in the top ten. The source material was liver tumor tissue from sampling region 2. The subset denotes: tumor region T2, inferior pole. This sequence joins TRBV29-1 and TRBJ2-3, with 8 bases identical to TRBD2. This TCR was sampled from a man between 40 and 49 years old with primary liver carcinoma and hepatitis B virus infection. The CDR3 bases are TGCAGTCTTGAACGGACTAGCCCGGAGGATACGCAGTATTCT. Protein sequence: CSLERTSPEDTQYS.